The clone carrying this T cell receptor beta chain was counted only a few times. Antigen: not known. The source of the sample is a study of identical twins. Study-wide results and limits: The study reached conclusions through statistical analysis that was cross-sectional, not following the same donors. Abundant beta clonotypes from cord blood had fewer insertions, unlike memory repertoires, which showed none. In monozygotic twins, models underestimated the sharing of out-of-frame TCR alpha.

V lost 5 bases and J 2 bases, leaving 7 bases between the germline ends. Germline V CDR1 and CDR2: DFQATT, SNEGSKA (reference sequence). The length of the CDR3 is 11 residues. In TCRdb, the 5' RACE reads were re-called with MiXCR into one record per CDR3 protein. Among some 500,000 distinct CDR3 sequences, 14% were seen once, and the ten largest hold about 0.52%. The sample also formed part of further work on yellow fever vaccine responses in identical twins.

J is TRBJ2-7 and V is TRBV20-1; D gene uncertain. Sequenced material: CD4+ T cells sorted from blood. The TCR comes from a woman under 30 in good health. The CDR3 is CSASATYEQYF. The CDR3 nucleotides are TGCAGTGCTTCAGCTACCTACGAGCAGTACTTC.